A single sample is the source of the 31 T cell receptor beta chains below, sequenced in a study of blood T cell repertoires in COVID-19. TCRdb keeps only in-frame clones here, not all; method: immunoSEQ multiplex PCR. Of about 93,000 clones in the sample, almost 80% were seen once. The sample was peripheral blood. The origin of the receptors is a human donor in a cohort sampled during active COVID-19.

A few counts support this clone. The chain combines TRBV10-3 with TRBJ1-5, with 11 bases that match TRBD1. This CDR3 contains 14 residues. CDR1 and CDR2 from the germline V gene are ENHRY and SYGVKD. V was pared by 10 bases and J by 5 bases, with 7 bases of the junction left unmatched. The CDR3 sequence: CATGQGASDQPQHF. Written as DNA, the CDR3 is TGTGCCACCGGACAGGGGGCGTCAGATCAGCCCCAGCATTTT.

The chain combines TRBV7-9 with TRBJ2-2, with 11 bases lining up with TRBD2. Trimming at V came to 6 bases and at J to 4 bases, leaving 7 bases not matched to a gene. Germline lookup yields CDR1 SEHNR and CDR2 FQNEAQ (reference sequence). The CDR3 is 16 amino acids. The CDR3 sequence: CASRNSGRASTGELFF. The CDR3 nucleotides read TGTGCCAGCAGAAATAGCGGGAGGGCCTCCACCGGGGAGCTGTTTTTT.

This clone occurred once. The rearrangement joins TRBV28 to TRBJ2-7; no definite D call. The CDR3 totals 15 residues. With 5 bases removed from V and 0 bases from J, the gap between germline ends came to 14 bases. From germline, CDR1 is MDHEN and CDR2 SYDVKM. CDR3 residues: CASSPGTRSSYEQYF. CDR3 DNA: TGTGCCAGCAGTCCCGGAACGAGGAGCTCCTACGAGCAGTACTTC.

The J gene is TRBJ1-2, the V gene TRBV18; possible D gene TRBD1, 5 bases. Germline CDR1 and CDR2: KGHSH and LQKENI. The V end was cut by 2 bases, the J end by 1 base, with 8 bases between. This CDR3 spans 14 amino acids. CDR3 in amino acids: CASSPGGVNYGYTF. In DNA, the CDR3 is TGTGCCAGCTCACCAGGGGGGGTTAACTATGGCTACACCTTC.

The CDR3 protein is CASKGQGVTGELFF. CDR3 DNA sequence: TGTGCCAGCAAGGGACAGGGGGTCACCGGGGAGCTGTTTTTT. The chain is built from TRBV7-9 and TRBJ2-2, with 11 bases identical to TRBD1. Germline CDR1 is SEHNR and CDR2 is FQNEAQ (reference sequence). The CDR3 is 14 amino acids. With V trimmed by 7 bases and J by 4 bases, 2 bases remained unmatched.

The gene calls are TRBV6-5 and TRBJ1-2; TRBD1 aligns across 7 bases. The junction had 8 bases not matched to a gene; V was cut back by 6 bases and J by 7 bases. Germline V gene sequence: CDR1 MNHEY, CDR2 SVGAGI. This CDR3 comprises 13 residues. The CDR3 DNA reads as TGTGCCAGCAGCACCCGACAGGGAAGTGGCTACACCTTC. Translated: CASSTRQGSGYTF.

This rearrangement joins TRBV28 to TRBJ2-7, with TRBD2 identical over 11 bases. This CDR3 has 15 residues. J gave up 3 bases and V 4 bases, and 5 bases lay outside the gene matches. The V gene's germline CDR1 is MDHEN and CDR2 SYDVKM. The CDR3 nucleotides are TGTGCCAGCAGTTATGTCGGGACTAGCGGCTACGAGCAGTACTTC. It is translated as CASSYVGTSGYEQYF.

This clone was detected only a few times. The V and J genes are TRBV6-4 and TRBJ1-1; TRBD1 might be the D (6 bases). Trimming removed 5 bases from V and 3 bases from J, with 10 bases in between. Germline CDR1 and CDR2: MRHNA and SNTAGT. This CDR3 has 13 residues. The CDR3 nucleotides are TGTGCCAGCAGTAGGGGGATGGACACTGAAGCTTTCTTT. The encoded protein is CASSRGMDTEAFF.

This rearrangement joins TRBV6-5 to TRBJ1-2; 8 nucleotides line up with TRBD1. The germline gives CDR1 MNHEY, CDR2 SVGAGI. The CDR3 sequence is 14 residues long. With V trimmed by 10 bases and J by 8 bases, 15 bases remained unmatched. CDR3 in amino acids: CATLITRGQGGYTF. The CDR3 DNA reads TGTGCCACCTTAATAACCAGGGGGCAAGGGGGCTACACCTTC.

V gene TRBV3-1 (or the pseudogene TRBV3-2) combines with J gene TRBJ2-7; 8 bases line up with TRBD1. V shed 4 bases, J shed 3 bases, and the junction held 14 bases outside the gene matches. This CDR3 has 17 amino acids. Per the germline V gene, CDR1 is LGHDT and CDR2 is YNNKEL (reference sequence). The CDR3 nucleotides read TGTGCCAGCAGCCGGACGTCGACAGGGGCGCAGGGCTACGAGCAGTACTTC. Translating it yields CASSRTSTGAQGYEQYF.

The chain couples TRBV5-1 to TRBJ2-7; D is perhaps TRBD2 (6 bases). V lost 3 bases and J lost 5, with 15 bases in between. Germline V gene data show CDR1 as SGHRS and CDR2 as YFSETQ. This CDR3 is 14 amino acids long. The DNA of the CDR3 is TGCGCCAGCAGCTCGGAGGGTTTATTAAACGAGCAGTACTTC. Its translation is CASSSEGLLNEQYF.

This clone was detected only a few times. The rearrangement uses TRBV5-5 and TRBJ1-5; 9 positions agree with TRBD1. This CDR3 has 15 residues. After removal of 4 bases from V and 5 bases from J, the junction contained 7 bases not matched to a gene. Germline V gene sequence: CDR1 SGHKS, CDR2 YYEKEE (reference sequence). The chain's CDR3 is CASSRTGVEYQPQHF. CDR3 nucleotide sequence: TGTGCCAGCAGCCGGACAGGGGTGGAGTATCAGCCCCAGCATTTT.

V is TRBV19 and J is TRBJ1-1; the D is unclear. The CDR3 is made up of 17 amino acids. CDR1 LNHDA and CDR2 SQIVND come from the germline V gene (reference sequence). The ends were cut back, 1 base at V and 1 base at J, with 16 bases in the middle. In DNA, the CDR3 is TGTGCCAGTAGTATAGTGACTGTCCAAGGTGGGAACACTGAAGCTTTCTTT. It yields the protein CASSIVTVQGGNTEAFF.

In DNA form, the CDR3 reads TGTGCCAGCAGCCTAACAGGGTCCGGAGGCTACACCTTC. It is translated as CASSLTGSGGYTF. V and J are TRBV5-4 and TRBJ1-2, with D possibly being TRBD1 (6 bases). The germline gives CDR1 SGHNT, CDR2 YYREEE (reference sequence). The CDR3 is 13 amino acids. Trimming removed 4 bases from V and 8 bases from J, with 15 bases in between.

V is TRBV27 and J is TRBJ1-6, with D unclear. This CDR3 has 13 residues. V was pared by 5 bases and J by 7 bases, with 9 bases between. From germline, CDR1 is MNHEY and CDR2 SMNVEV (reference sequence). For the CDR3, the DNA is TGTGCCAGCAGTGGAGACGGGAATTCACCCCTCCACTTT. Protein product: CASSGDGNSPLHF.

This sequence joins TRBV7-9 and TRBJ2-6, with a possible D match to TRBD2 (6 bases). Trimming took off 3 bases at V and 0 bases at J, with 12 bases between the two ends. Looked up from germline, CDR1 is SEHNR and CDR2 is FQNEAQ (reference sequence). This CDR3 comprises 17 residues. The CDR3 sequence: CASSFSGRGSGANVLTF. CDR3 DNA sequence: TGTGCCAGCAGCTTTAGCGGACGGGGCTCTGGGGCCAACGTCCTGACTTTC.

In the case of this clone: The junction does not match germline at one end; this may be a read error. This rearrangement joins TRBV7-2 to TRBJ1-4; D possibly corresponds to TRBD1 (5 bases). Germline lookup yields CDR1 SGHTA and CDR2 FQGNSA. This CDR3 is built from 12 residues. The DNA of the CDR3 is TGTGCCAGCAGCACGGTTGCGGGGGTGCTCTCCTTT. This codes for CASSTVAGVLSF.

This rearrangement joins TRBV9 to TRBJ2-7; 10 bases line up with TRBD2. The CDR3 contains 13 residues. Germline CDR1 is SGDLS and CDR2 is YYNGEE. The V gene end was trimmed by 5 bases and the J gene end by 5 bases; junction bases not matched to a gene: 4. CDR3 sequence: CASSPSGSNEQYF. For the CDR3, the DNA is TGTGCCAGCAGTCCTAGCGGGAGTAACGAGCAGTACTTC.

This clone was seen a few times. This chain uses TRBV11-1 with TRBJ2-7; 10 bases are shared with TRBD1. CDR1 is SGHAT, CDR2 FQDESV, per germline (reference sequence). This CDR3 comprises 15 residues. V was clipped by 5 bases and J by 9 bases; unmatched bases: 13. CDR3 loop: CASSPPGQGQGRQYF. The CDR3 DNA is TGTGCCAGCAGCCCCCCGGGACAGGGACAGGGGAGGCAGTACTTC.

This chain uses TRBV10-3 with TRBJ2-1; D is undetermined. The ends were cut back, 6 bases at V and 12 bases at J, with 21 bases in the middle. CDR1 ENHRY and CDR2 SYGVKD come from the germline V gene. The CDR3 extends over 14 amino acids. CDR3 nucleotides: TGTGCCATCAGGAGCGAGAATTTCGTTGGTAGGCAGTTCTTC. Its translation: CAIRSENFVGRQFF.

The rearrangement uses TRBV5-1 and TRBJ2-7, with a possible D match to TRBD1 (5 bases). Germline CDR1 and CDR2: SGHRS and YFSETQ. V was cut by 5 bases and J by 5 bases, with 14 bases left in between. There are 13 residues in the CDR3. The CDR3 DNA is TGCGCCAGCAGGAAGGGGATCCTGGACGAGCAGTACTTC. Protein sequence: CASRKGILDEQYF.

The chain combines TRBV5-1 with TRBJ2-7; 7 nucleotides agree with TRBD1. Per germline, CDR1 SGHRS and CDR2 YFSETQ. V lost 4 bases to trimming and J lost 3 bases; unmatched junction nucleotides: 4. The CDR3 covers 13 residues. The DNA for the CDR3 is TGCGCCAGCAGCCCGACAGGGAACTACGAGCAGTACTTC. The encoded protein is CASSPTGNYEQYF. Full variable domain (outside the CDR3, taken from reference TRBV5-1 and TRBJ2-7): KAGVTQTPRYLIKTRGQQVTLSCSPISGHRSVSWYQQTPGQGLQFLFEYFSETQRNKGNFPGRFSGRQFSNSRSEMNVSTLELGDSALYLCASSPTGNYEQYFGPGTRLTVT.

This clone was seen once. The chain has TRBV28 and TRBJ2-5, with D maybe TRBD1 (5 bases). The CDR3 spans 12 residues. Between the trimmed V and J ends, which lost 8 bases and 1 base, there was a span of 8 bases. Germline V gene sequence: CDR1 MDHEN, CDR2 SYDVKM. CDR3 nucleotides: TGTGCCAGCGACAGCCGCCAAGAGACCCAGTACTTC. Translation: CASDSRQETQYF.

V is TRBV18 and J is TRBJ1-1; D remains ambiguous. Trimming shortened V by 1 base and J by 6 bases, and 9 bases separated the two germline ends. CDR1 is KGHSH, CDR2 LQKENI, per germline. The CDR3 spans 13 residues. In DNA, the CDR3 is TGTGCCAGCTCACCACGGCATCGCTCTGAAGCTTTCTTT. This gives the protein CASSPRHRSEAFF.

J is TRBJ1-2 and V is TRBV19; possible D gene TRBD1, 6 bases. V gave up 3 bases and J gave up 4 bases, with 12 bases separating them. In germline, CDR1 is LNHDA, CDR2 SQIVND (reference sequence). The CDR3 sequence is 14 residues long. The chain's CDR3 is CASSMGAGSYGYTF. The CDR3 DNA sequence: TGTGCCAGTAGTATGGGGGCTGGTTCCTATGGCTACACCTTC.

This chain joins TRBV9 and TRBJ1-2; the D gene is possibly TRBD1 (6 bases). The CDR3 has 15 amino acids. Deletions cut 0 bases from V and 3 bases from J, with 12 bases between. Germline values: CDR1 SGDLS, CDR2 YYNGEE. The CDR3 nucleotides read TGTGCCAGCAGCGTAGGAGGCAGGGGAGACTATGGCTACACCTTC. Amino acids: CASSVGGRGDYGYTF.

The CDR3 DNA reads TGTGCCAGCAGCCCCTCGGTTGGCGGGGAGCTGTTTTTT. Translated: CASSPSVGGELFF. This chain connects TRBV11-3 to TRBJ2-2; D ambiguous. The CDR3 is 13 residues long. Germline CDR1 SGHNT, CDR2 YENEEA. Trimming removed 5 bases at V and 7 bases at J, with 11 bases between.

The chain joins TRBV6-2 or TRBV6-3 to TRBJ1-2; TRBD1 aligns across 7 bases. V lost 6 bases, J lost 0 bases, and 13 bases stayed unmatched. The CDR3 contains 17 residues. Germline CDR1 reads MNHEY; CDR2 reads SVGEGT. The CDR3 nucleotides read TGTGCCAGCAGCCCTCGACAGGGCCGGCTGGCTAACTATGGCTACACCTTC. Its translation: CASSPRQGRLANYGYTF.

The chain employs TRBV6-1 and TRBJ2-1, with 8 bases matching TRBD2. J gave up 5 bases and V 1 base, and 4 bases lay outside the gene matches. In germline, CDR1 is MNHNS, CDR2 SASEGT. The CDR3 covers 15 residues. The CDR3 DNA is TGTGCCAGCAGTGAAGGGGTAGCGGGGCACAATGAGCAGTTCTTC. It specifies CASSEGVAGHNEQFF.

The chain's CDR3 is CASSPSVTQYF. In DNA, the CDR3 is TGTGCCAGCAGCCCTAGCGTTACGCAGTATTTT. V is TRBV7-2 and J is TRBJ2-3; tentatively, D is TRBD2 (6 bases). V lost 5 bases and J 8 bases, leaving 8 bases between the germline ends. Germline loops: CDR1 SGHTA, CDR2 FQGNSA. This CDR3 region has 11 residues. Variable domain in full (rest from reference TRBV7-2 and TRBJ2-3): GAGVSQSPSNKVTEKGKDVELRCDPISGHTALYWYRQSLGQGLEFLIYFQGNSAPDKSGLPSDRFSAERTGGSVSTLTIQRTQQEDSAVYLCASSPSVTQYFGPGTRLTVL.

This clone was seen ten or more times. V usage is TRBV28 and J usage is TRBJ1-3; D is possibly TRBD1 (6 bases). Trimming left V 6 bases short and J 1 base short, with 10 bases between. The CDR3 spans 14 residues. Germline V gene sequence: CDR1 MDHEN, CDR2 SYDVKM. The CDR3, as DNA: TGTGCCAGCAGCCTTACAGGGTCTGGAAACACCATATATTTT. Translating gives CASSLTGSGNTIYF.